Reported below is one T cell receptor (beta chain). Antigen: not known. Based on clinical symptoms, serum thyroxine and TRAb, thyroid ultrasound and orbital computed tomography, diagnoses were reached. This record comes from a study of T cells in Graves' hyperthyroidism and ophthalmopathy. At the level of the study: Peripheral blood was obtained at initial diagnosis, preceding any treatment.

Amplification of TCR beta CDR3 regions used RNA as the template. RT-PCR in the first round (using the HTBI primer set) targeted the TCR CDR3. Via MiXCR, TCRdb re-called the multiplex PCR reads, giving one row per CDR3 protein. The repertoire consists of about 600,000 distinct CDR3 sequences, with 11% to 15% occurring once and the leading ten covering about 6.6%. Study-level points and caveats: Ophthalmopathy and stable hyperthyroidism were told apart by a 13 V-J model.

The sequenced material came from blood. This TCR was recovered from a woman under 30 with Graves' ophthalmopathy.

CDR3 in DNA: TGCAGTGCTAGAGATGAGAAAGGACAGTTCTTACCCACTCAGCCCCAGCATTTT. It yields the protein CSARDEKGQFLPTQPQHF. The genes are TRBV20-1 and TRBJ1-5; TRBD1 is a possible D gene (6 bases). V was cut by 0 bases and J by 6 bases, with 24 bases left in between. The CDR3 totals 18 residues. Germline V gene data show CDR1 as DFQATT and CDR2 as SNEGSKA (reference sequence).